This TCR beta chain is drawn from a study of CD8+CD57+ T cells in acquired aplastic anemia. About the study: Average DNA yield from sorted CD4+ and CD8+ cells was approximately 3 ug. Mean read depth for CD4+ cells from healthy donors was some 11 million.

Study conclusions and caveats: Researchers report that twenty-nine CD8+ CDR3 sequences appeared in both patients and controls. The CD8+ Simpson's diversity of patients and controls was not significantly different.

With 0 bases clipped from V and 6 bases from J, the junction kept 10 bases outside the gene matches. Germline CDR1 reads SQVTM; CDR2 reads ANQGSEA. This CDR3 contains 15 residues. CDR3 and TCR beta VDJ profiling relied on genomic DNA as the template. Via MiXCR, TCRdb re-called the reads, giving one row per CDR3 protein. The sample records 40,000 to 50,000 distinct CDR3 sequences, approximately 72% being singletons. Notes on this clonotype: Its antigen is as yet unknown.

The receptor was isolated from a human donor in good health, serving as a control. This chain links TRBV29-1 with TRBJ1-1; 7 bases line up with TRBD1. The specimen was sorted CD4+, CD8+, or CD8+CD57+ T cells (not recorded which) from PBMCs. CDR3 loop: CSVEDLDRERPEAFF. The CDR3, as DNA: TGCAGCGTTGAAGATCTCGACAGGGAGAGGCCTGAAGCTTTCTTT.